This TCR beta chain appears in the sequencing data of a study of T cell changes during pregnancy in multiple sclerosis (dated by TCRdb to about 2019). For the wider study: The study looked at changes in the T cell repertoire across pregnancy in women with multiple sclerosis.

CDR1 SGHTS and CDR2 YDEGEE are derived from the germline V gene. The junction carries 14 bases between V and J, which are trimmed by 5 bases and 2 bases respectively. Inclusive of the bounding cysteine and phenylalanine, the CDR3 is 14 residues long. This entry keeps only the CDR3 DNA: 42 bases, framed from base 1. Library generation was performed with the immunoSEQ multiplex PCR assay. TCRdb re-hosts the immuneACCESS table, in-frame sequences only. Its copies lack some clones; in the studies checked, an unresolved V gene accounts for under half of them, and the cause for the rest is not known. This sample is represented by more than 35,000 clones; more than 75% of them were singletons. The ten largest clones take up around 5.6% of the sample. As to this clone: The specificity of this receptor is unknown. The input lacks base qualities; no much larger clone sits a single base away.

Rearrangement joined TRBV5-8 to TRBJ2-7; TRBD2 could be the D gene, as 5 bases match. The TCR sequence derives from a female donor in good health, enrolled as a control in a pregnancy study. This sample comprised CD8+ T cells from peripheral blood mononuclear cells, obtained after pregnancy. The DNA sequence is given as TGTGCCAGCAGTCCCGGGGTTTATGCCTACGAGCAGTACTTC. This sequence encodes CASSPGVYAYEQYF. When the CDR3 is completed using the reference TRBV5-8 and TRBJ2-7 genes on either side, the full variable domain is EAGVTQSPTHLIKTRGQQATLRCSPISGHTSVYWYQQALGLGLQFLLWYDEGEERNRGNFPPRFSGRQFPNYSSELNVNALELEDSALYLCASSPGVYAYEQYFGPGTRLTVT.